This T cell receptor (beta chain) was sequenced for a study of T cells in pancreatic ductal adenocarcinoma. Study observations and caveats: Blood had more productive templates and 8 to 9.5-fold more unique clonotypes than tumor. This surgical cohort overrepresents the minority presenting with early-stage disease. Comparisons of tumor and blood clonality may show falsely lower tumor diversity. Tumor and blood clonality did not differ significantly, about 0.1 versus 0.07.

Method: immunoSEQ multiplex PCR; TCRdb's copy keeps in-frame clones and lacks some. The data hold over 100,000 clones, with about 95% observed a single time. No neoadjuvant therapy was given to the selected pancreatic ductal adenocarcinoma patients before their surgery. The CDR3 totals 12 residues. The V end lost 6 bases, the J end lost 5 bases, and 7 bases lay between the germline ends. The germline V gene encodes CDR1 MNHNY and CDR2 SVGAGI (reference sequence). As concerns this clone: Its antigen remains unidentified.

The V and J genes are TRBV6-6 and TRBJ2-2; D not certain. Sequencing was done on a sample of PBMCs. The sequence derives from a human donor with pancreatic ductal adenocarcinoma. In nucleotides, the CDR3 is TGTGCCAGCAGAGTAGAAACCGGGGAGCTGTTTTTT. Protein: CASRVETGELFF.